A few counts support the clone carrying this T cell receptor (beta chain). Method: immunoSEQ multiplex PCR; TCRdb's copy keeps in-frame clones and lacks some. This sample has 30,000 to 40,000 clones, with roughly 81% found just once. V lost 4 bases and J lost 5; bases outside the gene matches: 13. This CDR3 is built from 17 residues. The germline V gene has CDR1 LNHDA and CDR2 SQIVND (reference sequence). During colonoscopy, one to two rectal pinch biopsies were collected. The record originates from a study of pediatric ulcerative colitis. This receptor was identified in a boy younger than 18 with mild ulcerative colitis. This rearrangement joins TRBV19 to TRBJ1-5, with 8 bases lining up with TRBD1. Specimen: gut tissue. The CDR3 DNA sequence: TGTGCCAGTAGTAACCAAAGACAGGGGCAAGAGGATCAGCCCCAGCATTTT. Amino acid sequence: CASSNQRQGQEDQPQHF.